The subject of this entry is one T cell receptor (beta chain). Antigen unknown. CDR1 and CDR2 from the germline V gene are MNHEY and SVGAGI. V lost 2 bases to trimming and J lost 4 bases; unmatched junction nucleotides: 2. This CDR3 has 14 amino acids. The table came from immunoSEQ multiplex PCR; TCRdb's copy has only in-frame clones and leaves some out. Of over 60,000 clones listed, around 81% are singletons. The time point here: blood 2 weeks post-SBRT. Described treatment: 15 Gy SBRT to primary tumor, nephrectomy 4 weeks later. The source of the sample is a study of radiation and T cells in renal cell carcinoma. Study-wide results and limits: From baseline, blood top tumor clonotypes peaked at 2 weeks post-radiation.

The sample here was blood, taken from a patient whose treatment included radiotherapy and nephrectomy. This sequence was found in a man in his sixties with renal cell carcinoma. The chain links TRBV6-5 to TRBJ2-1, with TRBD2 matching over 7 bases. The DNA of the CDR3 is TGTGCCAGCAGTTACAGGACTAGATACAATGAGCAGTTCTTC. Amino acid sequence: CASSYRTRYNEQFF.